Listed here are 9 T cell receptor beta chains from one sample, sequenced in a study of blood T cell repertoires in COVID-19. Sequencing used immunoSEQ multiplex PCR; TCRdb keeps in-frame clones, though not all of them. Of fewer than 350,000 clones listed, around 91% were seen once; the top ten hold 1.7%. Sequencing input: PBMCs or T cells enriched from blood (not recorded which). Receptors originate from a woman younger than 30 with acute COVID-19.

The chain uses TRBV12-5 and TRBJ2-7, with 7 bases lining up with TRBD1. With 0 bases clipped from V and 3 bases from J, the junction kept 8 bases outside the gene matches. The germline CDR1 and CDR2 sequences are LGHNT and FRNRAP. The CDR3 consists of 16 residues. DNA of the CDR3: TGTGCTAGTGGTTTGGTACTTGGGAGACAGGGCTACGAGCAGTACTTC. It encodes CASGLVLGRQGYEQYF.

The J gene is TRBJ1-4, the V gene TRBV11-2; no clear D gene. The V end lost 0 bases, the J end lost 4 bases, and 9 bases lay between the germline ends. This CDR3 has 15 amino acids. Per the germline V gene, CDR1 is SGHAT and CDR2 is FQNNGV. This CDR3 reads CASSLDGRLNEKLFF. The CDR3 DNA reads TGTGCCAGCAGCTTAGATGGCAGACTTAATGAAAAACTGTTTTTT. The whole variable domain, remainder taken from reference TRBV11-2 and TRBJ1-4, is EAGVAQSPRYKIIEKRQSVAFWCNPISGHATLYWYQQILGQGPKLLIQFQNNGVVDDSQLPKDRFSAERLKGVDSTLKIQPAKLEDSAVYLCASSLDGRLNEKLFFGSGTQLSVL.

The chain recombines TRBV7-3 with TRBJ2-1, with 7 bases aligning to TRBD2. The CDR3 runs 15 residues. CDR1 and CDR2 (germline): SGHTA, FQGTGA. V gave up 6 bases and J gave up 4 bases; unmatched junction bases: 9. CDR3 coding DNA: TGTGCCAGCAGGCTATCAGCGGGGCTTTACAATGAGCAGTTCTTC. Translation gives CASRLSAGLYNEQFF. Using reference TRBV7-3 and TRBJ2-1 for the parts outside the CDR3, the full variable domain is GAGVSQTPSNKVTEKGKYVELRCDPISGHTALYWYRQSLGQGPEFLIYFQGTGAADDSGLPNDRFFAVRPEGSVSTLKIQRTERGDSAVYLCASRLSAGLYNEQFFGPGTRLTVL.

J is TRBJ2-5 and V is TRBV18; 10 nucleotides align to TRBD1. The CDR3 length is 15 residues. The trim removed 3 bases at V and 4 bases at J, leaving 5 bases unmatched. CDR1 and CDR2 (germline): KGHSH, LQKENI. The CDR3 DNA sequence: TGTGCCAGCTCACCGGGACAGGGGATGTTAGAGACCCAGTACTTC. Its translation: CASSPGQGMLETQYF.

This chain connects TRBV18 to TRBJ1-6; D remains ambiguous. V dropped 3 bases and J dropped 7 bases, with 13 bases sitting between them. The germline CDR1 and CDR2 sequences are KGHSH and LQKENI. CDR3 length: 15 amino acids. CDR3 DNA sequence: TGTGCCAGCTCACCCGGGGATGCAGGCAATTCACCCCTCCACTTT. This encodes CASSPGDAGNSPLHF.

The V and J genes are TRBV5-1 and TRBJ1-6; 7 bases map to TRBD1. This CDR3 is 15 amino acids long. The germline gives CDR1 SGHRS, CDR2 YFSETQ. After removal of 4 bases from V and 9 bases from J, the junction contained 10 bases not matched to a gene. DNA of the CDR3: TGCGCCAGCAGCCTTACAGGGGAGAAGGGTTCACCCCTCCACTTT. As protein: CASSLTGEKGSPLHF.

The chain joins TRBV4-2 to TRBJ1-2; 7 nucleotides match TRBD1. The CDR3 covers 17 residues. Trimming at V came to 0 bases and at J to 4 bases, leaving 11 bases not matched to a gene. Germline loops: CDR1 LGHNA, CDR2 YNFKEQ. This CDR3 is CASSQDHPTGLLYGYTF. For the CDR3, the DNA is TGTGCCAGCAGCCAAGATCACCCGACAGGGCTTCTCTATGGCTACACCTTC.

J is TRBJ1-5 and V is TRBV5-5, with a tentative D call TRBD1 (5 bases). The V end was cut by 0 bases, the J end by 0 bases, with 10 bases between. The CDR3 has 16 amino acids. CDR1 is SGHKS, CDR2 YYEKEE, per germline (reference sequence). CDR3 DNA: TGTGCCAGCAGCTTGGGCGGGGGTAATAGCAATCAGCCCCAGCATTTT. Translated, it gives CASSLGGGNSNQPQHF.

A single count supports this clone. CDR3 in DNA: TGTGCCAGCAGCGTAGCCGGGACTTCCTACGAGCAGTACTTC. Translated, it gives CASSVAGTSYEQYF. This chain uses TRBV9 with TRBJ2-7, with a tentative D call TRBD2 (6 bases). The V end was cut by 0 bases, the J end by 1 base, with 8 bases between. The CDR3 loop spans 14 amino acids. CDR1 is SGDLS, CDR2 YYNGEE, per germline.